Below are 12 T cell receptor beta chains sequenced from a single sample in a study of control samples from healthy donors and cancer patients. Only in-frame clones appear in the TCRdb table, and some are missing; sequencing was by immunoSEQ multiplex PCR. The data contain around 100,000 clones, just over 90% of them singletons. Material for sequencing was blood. The receptors derive from a woman aged 18-29 years in good health.

This chain joins TRBV30 and TRBJ1-2; 11 positions match TRBD1. J lost 7 bases, V lost 8 bases, and 12 bases had no gene match. This CDR3 is built from 14 residues. Germline V lookup: CDR1 GTSNPN, CDR2 SVGIG (reference sequence). The CDR3 spells CARRAGQGASGYTF. The CDR3, as DNA: TGTGCCCGCCGAGCTGGACAGGGGGCCTCTGGCTACACCTTC.

The CDR3 sequence is CASSPSVSVVYGYTF. The CDR3 nucleotides are TGTGCCAGCAGCCCCTCAGTGTCGGTGGTGTACGGCTACACCTTC. The chain couples TRBV7-9 to TRBJ1-2; D unresolved. Germline CDR1 SEHNR, CDR2 FQNEAQ (reference sequence). The CDR3 extends over 15 amino acids. V gave up 5 bases and J gave up 8 bases, with 21 bases separating them. The variable domain in full, completed from reference TRBV7-9 and TRBJ1-2, reads DTGVSQNPRHKITKRGQNVTFRCDPISEHNRLYWYRQTLGQGPEFLTYFQNEAQLEKSRLLSDRFSAERPKGSFSTLEIQRTEQGDSAMYLCASSPSVSVVYGYTFGSGTRLTVV.

The chain uses TRBV9 and TRBJ2-2, with D hard to call. Germline CDR1 SGDLS, CDR2 YYNGEE. This CDR3 is 16 amino acids long. The V end lost 2 bases, the J end lost 8 bases, and 19 bases lay between the germline ends. The CDR3 region has the DNA TGTGCCAGCAGCGTTTCTATCCACCTTGGCACTGGGGAGCTGTTTTTT. Translating it yields CASSVSIHLGTGELFF.

The chain is built from TRBV5-5 and TRBJ2-5; no definite D call. Germline V lookup: CDR1 SGHKS, CDR2 YYEKEE (reference sequence). CDR3 length: 13 residues. V was clipped by 4 bases and J by 5 bases, with 12 bases between them. The CDR3 nucleotides read TGTGCCAGCAGCGGAGACCCGTGGGAGACCCAGTACTTC. It specifies CASSGDPWETQYF.

CDR3 nucleotides: TGTGCCAGCTCACCAGTTAGGACTGAAGCTTTCTTT. Residues: CASSPVRTEAFF. This chain links TRBV18 with TRBJ1-1; D not certain. The CDR3 extends over 12 amino acids. Germline V gene sequence: CDR1 KGHSH, CDR2 LQKENI. The V gene lost 2 bases and the J gene lost 5 bases, with 6 bases spanning the gap.

This chain joins TRBV24-1 and TRBJ2-7, with D perhaps matching TRBD1 (7 bases). The CDR3 has 16 residues. Between the trimmed V and J ends, which lost 4 bases and 8 bases, there was a span of 23 bases. Per the germline V gene, CDR1 is KGHDR and CDR2 is SFDVKD. The CDR3 DNA follows: TGTGCCACCAGTGACTATACCTCAGGGGGGCTTATCAAGCAGTACTTC. Its translation: CATSDYTSGGLIKQYF.

The chain has TRBV10-3 and TRBJ2-1; TRBD2 might be the D (6 bases). The CDR3 sequence is 15 residues long. Trimming cost V 7 bases and J 0 bases, with 13 bases left between them. Germline V lookup: CDR1 ENHRY, CDR2 SYGVKD. This CDR3 is CAIKYSGSSYNEQFF. The CDR3 nucleotides are TGTGCCATCAAATATAGCGGTAGCTCCTACAATGAGCAGTTCTTC.

V usage is TRBV5-8 and J usage is TRBJ2-5; 11 bases align to TRBD2. This CDR3 spans 15 amino acids. V was clipped by 4 bases and J by 5 bases; unmatched bases: 7. Germline CDR1 SGHTS, CDR2 YDEGEE. The CDR3 is CASSHLAGGKETQYF. In DNA, the CDR3 is TGTGCCAGCAGCCACCTAGCGGGAGGCAAGGAGACCCAGTACTTC.

The chain carries TRBV4-1 and TRBJ2-5; TRBD2 aligns across 13 bases. CDR3 length equals 18 residues. After removal of 2 bases from V and 3 bases from J, the junction contained 9 bases not matched to a gene. Germline assignment: CDR1 MGHRA and CDR2 YSYEKL. CDR3 sequence (DNA): TGCGCCAGCAGCCAACAGGAACTAGCGGGGGGGCCAGAAGAGACCCAGTACTTC. This sequence encodes CASSQQELAGGPEETQYF.

As concerns this clone: Other DNA sequences in the same sample also yield this CDR3. This chain joins TRBV27 and TRBJ2-5, with 13 positions matching TRBD2. The V and J ends lost 6 bases and 5 bases, in that order; junction bases with no gene match: 9. Germline assignment: CDR1 MNHEY and CDR2 SMNVEV (reference sequence). CDR3 length equals 16 residues. CDR3 DNA: TGTGCCAGCAGGACCCTACTAGCGGGAGGGCCGGAGACCCAGTACTTC. Translation gives CASRTLLAGGPETQYF.

The rearrangement joins TRBV7-2 to TRBJ2-1; D is ambiguous. This CDR3 is built from 12 residues. Trimming pared 3 bases from V and 6 bases from J, leaving 6 bases between. CDR1 SGHTA and CDR2 FQGNSA come from the germline V gene. CDR3 sequence (DNA): TGTGCCAGCAGCTTTAATAGCAATGAGCAGTTCTTC. It yields the protein CASSFNSNEQFF.

This sequence joins TRBV6-2 or TRBV6-3 and TRBJ1-1, with unresolved D. The germline V gene encodes CDR1 MNHEY and CDR2 SVGEGT. The CDR3 is 12 residues long. The V end lost 5 bases, the J end lost 4 bases, and 8 bases lay between the germline ends. DNA of the CDR3: TGTGCCAGCAGTCTCAGAGGCACTGAAGCTTTCTTT. It yields the protein CASSLRGTEAFF.